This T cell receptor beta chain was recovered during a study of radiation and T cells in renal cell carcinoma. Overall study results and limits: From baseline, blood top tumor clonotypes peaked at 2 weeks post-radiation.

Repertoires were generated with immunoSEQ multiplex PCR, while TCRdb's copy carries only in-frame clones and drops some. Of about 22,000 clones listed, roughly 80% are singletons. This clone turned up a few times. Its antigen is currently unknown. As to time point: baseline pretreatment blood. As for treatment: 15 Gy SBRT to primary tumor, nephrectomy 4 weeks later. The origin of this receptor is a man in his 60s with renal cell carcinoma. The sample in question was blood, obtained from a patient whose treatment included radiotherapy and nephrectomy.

The CDR3 sequence: CASSPQGVATEAFF. For the CDR3, the DNA is TGTGCCAGCAGTCCTCAGGGGGTAGCGACTGAAGCTTTCTTT. The chain links TRBV2 to TRBJ1-1; TRBD1 matches at 7 bases. Per the germline V gene, CDR1 is SNHLY and CDR2 is FYNNEI. There are 14 residues in the CDR3. With V trimmed by 5 bases and J by 5 bases, 8 bases remained unmatched. The entire variable domain, with the rest obtained from reference TRBV2 and TRBJ1-1, is as follows: EPEVTQTPSHQVTQMGQEVILRCVPISNHLYFYWYRQILGQKVEFLVSFYNNEISEKSEIFDDQFSVERPDGSNFTLKIRSTKLEDSAMYFCASSPQGVATEAFFGQGTRLTVV.